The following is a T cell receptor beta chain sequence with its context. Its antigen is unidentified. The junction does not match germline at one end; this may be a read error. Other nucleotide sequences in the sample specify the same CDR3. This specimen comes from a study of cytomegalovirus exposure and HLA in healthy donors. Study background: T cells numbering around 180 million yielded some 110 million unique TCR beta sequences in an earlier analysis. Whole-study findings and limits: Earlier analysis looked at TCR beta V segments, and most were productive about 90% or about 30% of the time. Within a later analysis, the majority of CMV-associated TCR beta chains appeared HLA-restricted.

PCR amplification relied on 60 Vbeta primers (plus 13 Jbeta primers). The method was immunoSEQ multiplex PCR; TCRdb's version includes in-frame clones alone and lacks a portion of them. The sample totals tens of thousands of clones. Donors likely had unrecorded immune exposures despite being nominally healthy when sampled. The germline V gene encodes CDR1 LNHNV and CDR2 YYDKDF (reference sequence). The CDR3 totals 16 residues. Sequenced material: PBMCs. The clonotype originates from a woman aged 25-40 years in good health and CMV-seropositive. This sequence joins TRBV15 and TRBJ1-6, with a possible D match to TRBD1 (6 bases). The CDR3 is CATSPRLTGNGSPLHF. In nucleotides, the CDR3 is TGTGCCACCAGCCCTAGACTTACAGGGAATGGCTCACCTCTCCACTTT.